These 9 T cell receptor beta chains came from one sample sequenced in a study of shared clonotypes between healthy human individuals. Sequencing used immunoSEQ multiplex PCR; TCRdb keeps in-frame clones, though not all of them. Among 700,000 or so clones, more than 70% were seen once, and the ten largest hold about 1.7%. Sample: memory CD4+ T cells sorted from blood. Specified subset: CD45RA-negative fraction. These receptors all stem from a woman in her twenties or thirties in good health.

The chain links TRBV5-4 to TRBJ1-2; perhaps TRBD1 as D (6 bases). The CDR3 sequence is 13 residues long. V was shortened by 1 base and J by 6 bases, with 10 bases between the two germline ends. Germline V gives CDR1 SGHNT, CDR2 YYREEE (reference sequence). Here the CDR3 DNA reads TGTGCCAGCAGCTTGAAGGGGGTCGATGGCTACACCTTC. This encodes CASSLKGVDGYTF.

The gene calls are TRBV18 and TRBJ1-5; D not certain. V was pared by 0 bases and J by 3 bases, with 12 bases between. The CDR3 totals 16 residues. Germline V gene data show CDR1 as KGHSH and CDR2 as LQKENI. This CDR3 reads CASSPPPGPPNQPQHF. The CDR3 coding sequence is TGTGCCAGCTCACCACCTCCAGGCCCACCCAATCAGCCCCAGCATTTT.

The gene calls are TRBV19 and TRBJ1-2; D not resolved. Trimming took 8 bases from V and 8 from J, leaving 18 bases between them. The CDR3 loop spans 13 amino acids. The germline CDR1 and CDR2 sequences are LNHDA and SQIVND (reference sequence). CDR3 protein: CASGMRQRRGYTF. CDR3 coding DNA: TGTGCCAGTGGAATGAGACAAAGAAGAGGCTACACCTTC.

The CDR3 spells CASSSLAGWIYNEQFF. The CDR3 coding sequence is TGTGCCAGCAGCTCACTAGCGGGATGGATCTACAATGAGCAGTTCTTC. The chain joins TRBV7-9 to TRBJ2-1; 10 nucleotides match TRBD2. CDR1 is SEHNR and CDR2 is FQNEAQ in the germline V gene (reference sequence). J lost 3 bases, V lost 4 bases, and 6 bases had no gene match. This CDR3 is built from 16 residues.

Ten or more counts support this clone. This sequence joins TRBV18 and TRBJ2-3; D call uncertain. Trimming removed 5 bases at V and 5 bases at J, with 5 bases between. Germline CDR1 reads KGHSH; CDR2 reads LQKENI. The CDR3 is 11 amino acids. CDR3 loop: CASSGIDTQYF. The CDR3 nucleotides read TGTGCCAGCTCAGGTATAGATACGCAGTATTTT.

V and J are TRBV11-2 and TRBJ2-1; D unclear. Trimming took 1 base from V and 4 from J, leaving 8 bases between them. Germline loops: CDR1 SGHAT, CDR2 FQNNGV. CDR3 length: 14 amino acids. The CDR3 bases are TGTGCCAGCAGCTTAGTAGGCAGTTACAATGAGCAGTTCTTC. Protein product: CASSLVGSYNEQFF.

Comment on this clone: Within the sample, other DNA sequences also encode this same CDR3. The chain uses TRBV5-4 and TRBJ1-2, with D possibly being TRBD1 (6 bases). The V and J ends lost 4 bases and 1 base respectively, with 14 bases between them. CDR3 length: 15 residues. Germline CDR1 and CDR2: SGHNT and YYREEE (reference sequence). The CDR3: CASSQPGQRNYGYTF. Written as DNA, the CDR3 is TGTGCCAGCAGCCAACCCGGACAGCGTAACTATGGCTACACCTTC. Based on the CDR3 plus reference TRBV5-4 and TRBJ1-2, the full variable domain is ETGVTQSPTHLIKTRGQQVTLRCSSQSGHNTVSWYQQALGQGPQFIFQYYREEENGRGNFPPRFSGLQFPNYSSELNVNALELDDSALYLCASSQPGQRNYGYTFGSGTRLTVV.

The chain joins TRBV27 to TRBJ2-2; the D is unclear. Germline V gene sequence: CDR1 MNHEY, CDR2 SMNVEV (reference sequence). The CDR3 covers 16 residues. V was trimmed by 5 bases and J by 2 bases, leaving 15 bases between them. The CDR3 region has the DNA TGTGCCAGCAGTAACTCAAGAAGTACTAACACCGGGGAGCTGTTTTTT. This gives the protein CASSNSRSTNTGELFF.

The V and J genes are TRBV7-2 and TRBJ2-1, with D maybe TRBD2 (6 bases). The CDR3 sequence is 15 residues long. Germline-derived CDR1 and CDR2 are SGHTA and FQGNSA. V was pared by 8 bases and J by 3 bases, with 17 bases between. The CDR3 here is CASCPRDSYYNEQFF. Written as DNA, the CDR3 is TGTGCCAGCTGTCCAAGGGACTCGTACTACAATGAGCAGTTCTTC.